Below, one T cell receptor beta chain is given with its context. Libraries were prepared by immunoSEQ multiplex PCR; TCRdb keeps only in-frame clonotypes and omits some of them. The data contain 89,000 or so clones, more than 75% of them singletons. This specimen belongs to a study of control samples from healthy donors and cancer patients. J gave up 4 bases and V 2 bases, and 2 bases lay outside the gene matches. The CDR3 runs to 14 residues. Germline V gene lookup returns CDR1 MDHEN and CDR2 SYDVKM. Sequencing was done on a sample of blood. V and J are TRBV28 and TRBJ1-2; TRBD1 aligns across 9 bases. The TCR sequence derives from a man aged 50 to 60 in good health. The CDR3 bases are TGTGCCAGCAGTTTAGGGACAGGGATCTATGGCTACACCTTC. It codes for CASSLGTGIYGYTF.